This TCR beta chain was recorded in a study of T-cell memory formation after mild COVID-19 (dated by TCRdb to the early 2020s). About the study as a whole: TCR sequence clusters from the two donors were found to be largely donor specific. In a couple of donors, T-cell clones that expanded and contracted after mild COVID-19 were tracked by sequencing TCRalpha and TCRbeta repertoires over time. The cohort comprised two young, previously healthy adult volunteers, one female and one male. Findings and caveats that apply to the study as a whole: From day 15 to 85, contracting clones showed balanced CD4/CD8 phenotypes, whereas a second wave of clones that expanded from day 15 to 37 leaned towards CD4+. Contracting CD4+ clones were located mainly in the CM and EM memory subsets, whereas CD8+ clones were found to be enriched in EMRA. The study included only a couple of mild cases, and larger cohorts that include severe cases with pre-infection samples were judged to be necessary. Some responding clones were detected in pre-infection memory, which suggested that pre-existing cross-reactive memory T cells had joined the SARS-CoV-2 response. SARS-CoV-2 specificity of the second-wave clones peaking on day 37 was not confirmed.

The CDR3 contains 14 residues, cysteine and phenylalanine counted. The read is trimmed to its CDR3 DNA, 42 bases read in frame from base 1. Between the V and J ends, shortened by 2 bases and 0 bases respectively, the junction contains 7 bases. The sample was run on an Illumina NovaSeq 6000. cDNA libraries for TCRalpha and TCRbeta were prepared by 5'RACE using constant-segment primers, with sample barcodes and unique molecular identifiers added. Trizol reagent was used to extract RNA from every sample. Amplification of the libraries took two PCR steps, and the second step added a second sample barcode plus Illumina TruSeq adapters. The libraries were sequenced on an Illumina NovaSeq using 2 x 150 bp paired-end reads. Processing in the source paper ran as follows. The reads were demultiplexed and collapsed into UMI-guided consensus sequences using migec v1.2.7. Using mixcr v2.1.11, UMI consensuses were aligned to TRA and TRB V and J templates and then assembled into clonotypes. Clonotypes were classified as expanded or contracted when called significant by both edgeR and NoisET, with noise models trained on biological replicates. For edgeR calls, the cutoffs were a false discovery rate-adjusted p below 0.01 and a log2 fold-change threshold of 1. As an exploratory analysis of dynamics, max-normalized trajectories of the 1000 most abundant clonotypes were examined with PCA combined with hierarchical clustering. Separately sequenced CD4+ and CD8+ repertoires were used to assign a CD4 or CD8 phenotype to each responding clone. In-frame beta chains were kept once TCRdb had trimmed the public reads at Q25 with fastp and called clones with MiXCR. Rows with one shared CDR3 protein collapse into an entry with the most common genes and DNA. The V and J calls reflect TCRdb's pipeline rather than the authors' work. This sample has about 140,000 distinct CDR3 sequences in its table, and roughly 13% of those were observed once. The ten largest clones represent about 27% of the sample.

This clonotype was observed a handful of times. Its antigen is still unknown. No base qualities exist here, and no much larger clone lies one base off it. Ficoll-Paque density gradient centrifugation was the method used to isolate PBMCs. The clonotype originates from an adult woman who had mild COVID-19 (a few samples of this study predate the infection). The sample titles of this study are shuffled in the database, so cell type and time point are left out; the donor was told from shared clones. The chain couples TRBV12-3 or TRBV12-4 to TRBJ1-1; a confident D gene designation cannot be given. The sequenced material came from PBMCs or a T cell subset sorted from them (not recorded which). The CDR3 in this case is CASSLTLVNTEAFF. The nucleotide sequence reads TGTGCCAGCAGTTTAACCTTAGTGAACACTGAAGCTTTCTTT.